The 9 T cell receptor beta chains reported below all come from one sample, sequenced in a study of T-cell memory formation after mild COVID-19. Using its own MiXCR run on the 5' RACE reads, TCRdb lists one record per CDR3 protein. The sample has 150,000 to 200,000 distinct CDR3 sequences, around 10% seen once. Sequencing was carried out using PBMCs or a T cell subset sorted from them (not recorded which). These TCRs come from a man aged 18 to 29 who had mild COVID-19 (a few samples of this study predate the infection). Cell type and time point are not known.

This clonotype showed up many times. The rearrangement links TRBV7-2 to TRBJ1-2; no reliable D call. The CDR3 runs to 13 residues. Germline CDR1 and CDR2: SGHTA and FQGNSA. Trimming pared 5 bases from V and 2 bases from J, leaving 9 bases between. The CDR3, as DNA: TGTGCCAGCAGCCCAGCAGGAAACTATGGCTACACCTTC. Translation: CASSPAGNYGYTF.

The table lists this clonotype with many counts. The rearrangement links TRBV7-2 to TRBJ2-3; 10 positions agree with TRBD2. In germline, CDR1 is SGHTA, CDR2 FQGNSA. The V gene end was trimmed by 2 bases and the J gene end by 1 base; junction bases not matched to a gene: 3. This CDR3 has 16 residues. The CDR3 is CASSLLAGVRTDTQYF. The CDR3 DNA reads TGTGCCAGCAGCTTACTAGCGGGGGTCCGCACAGATACGCAGTATTTT.

There are many counts of this clonotype. The rearrangement uses TRBV20-1 and TRBJ1-2, with TRBD1 as a possible D gene (6 bases). The V end was cut by 3 bases, the J end by 7 bases, with 12 bases between. The germline gives CDR1 DFQATT, CDR2 SNEGSKA (reference sequence). There are 12 residues in the CDR3. CDR3 loop: CSARDSGGGYTF. Here the CDR3 DNA reads TGCAGTGCTAGGGACAGCGGGGGTGGCTACACCTTC.

This clonotype was counted many times. The chain combines TRBV5-1 with TRBJ2-3, with D tentatively TRBD1 or TRBD2 (5 bases each). V was cut by 0 bases and J by 2 bases, with 13 bases left in between. CDR3 length: 16 amino acids. Germline CDR1 is SGHRS and CDR2 is YFSETQ. The CDR3 loop reads CASSLAGTRYTDTQYF. CDR3 DNA: TGCGCCAGCAGCTTGGCCGGGACCCGCTACACAGATACGCAGTATTTT.

The chain employs TRBV14 and TRBJ2-2; D may be TRBD1 or TRBD2 (6 bases each). Trimming took 5 bases from V and 4 from J, leaving 14 bases between them. CDR1 SGHDN and CDR2 FVKESK come from the germline V gene. This CDR3 has 15 amino acids. CDR3 region: CASSFRGPRTGELFF. The DNA of the CDR3 is TGTGCCAGCAGCTTTCGGGGGCCGCGCACCGGGGAGCTGTTTTTT.

This clonotype occurred many times. The chain joins TRBV20-1 to TRBJ1-5, with a tentative D call TRBD1 (6 bases). V lost 1 base to trimming and J lost 4 bases, with 11 bases between them. Germline lookup yields CDR1 DFQATT and CDR2 SNEGSKA (reference sequence). This CDR3 is built from 14 residues. CDR3: CSARGERGNQPQHF. In DNA form, the CDR3 reads TGCAGTGCTAGAGGGGAAAGGGGGAATCAGCCCCAGCATTTT.

This clonotype occurred a few times. The chain combines TRBV7-2 with TRBJ2-3; 9 positions match TRBD2. Trimming removed 4 bases from V and 6 bases from J; junction bases left unmatched: 8. The CDR3 is 15 amino acids. Germline V gene sequence: CDR1 SGHTA, CDR2 FQGNSA. The DNA for the CDR3 is TGTGCCAGCAGCTATACGCGGGGGGGCCCGGATACGCAGTATTTT. This translates into CASSYTRGGPDTQYF. Drawing the rest from reference TRBV7-2 and TRBJ2-3, the complete variable domain is GAGVSQSPSNKVTEKGKDVELRCDPISGHTALYWYRQSLGQGLEFLIYFQGNSAPDKSGLPSDRFSAERTGGSVSTLTIQRTQQEDSAVYLCASSYTRGGPDTQYFGPGTRLTVL.

This clonotype came up a few times. J is TRBJ1-3 and V is TRBV20-1; D might be TRBD1 (6 bases). Trimming took 4 bases from V and 1 from J, leaving 14 bases between them. There are 15 residues in the CDR3. Looked up from germline, CDR1 is DFQATT and CDR2 is SNEGSKA (reference sequence). CDR3 amino acids: CSAIFRGWSGNTIYF. CDR3 coding DNA: TGCAGTGCTATTTTTAGGGGGTGGTCTGGAAACACCATATATTTT.

This clonotype came up a few times. V is TRBV15 and J is TRBJ1-2; 9 bases map to TRBD1. This CDR3 is 14 amino acids long. J gave up 3 bases and V 3 bases, and 2 bases lay outside the gene matches. The germline CDR1 and CDR2 sequences are LNHNV and YYDKDF (reference sequence). Here the CDR3 reads CATSRDRGHYGYTF. The CDR3 DNA reads TGTGCCACCAGCAGGGACAGGGGACACTATGGCTACACCTTC.